Described below is a single T cell receptor (beta chain) sequence and its context. Germline loops: CDR1 MNHNS, CDR2 SASEGT. V lost 3 bases and J lost 5; bases outside the gene matches: 5. The CDR3 spans 15 residues. The source of the sample is a study of T cell changes during pregnancy in multiple sclerosis. The repertoire was sequenced with immunoSEQ multiplex PCR; TCRdb's copy has only in-frame clones and lacks some. The data contain about 69,000 clones, roughly 93% of them seen just once; the ten biggest clones take up 1.4%. The V call is TRBV6-1, the J call TRBJ2-5; TRBD2 matches at 11 bases. This material consisted of peripheral blood, taken in the third trimester of pregnancy. The TCR comes from a female donor with multiple sclerosis, enrolled in a pregnancy study. The CDR3 spells CASSDSSGGSETQYF. The CDR3 bases are TGTGCCAGCAGTGACTCTAGCGGGGGGAGTGAGACCCAGTACTTC.